This T cell receptor (beta chain) emerged from a study of beta chain features in type 1 diabetes. Broader study findings: Relative to healthy donors, patients appeared to have naive, central memory and Treg TCRB repertoires that were more similar. Highly expressing activated T cells could be over-counted with a cDNA template. Individuals with type 1 diabetes displayed fewer insertions and more deletions at VDJ junctions.

There are 13 residues in the CDR3. Germline trimming cut 5 bases from V and 8 bases from J; bases unmatched to any gene: 8. The V gene's germline CDR1 is SGHTA and CDR2 FQGNSA. Isolated RNA was reverse transcribed in full, so expressed TCRB transcripts were sequenced. Only in-frame clones appear in the TCRdb table, and some are missing; sequencing was by immunoSEQ multiplex PCR. The sample has about 340,000 clones, 6.5% to 10% seen once. A note on this clone: Its antigen is unknown.

Sorting of CD4+ naive, central memory, regulatory and stem cell-like memory cells was performed via CD45RO/CCR7/CD25/CD127/CD95/CD27. Sequencing was performed on central memory CD4+ T cells from blood. The TCR sequence derives from a woman in her late teens or twenties in good health. The chain links TRBV7-2 to TRBJ1-2, with 7 bases fitting TRBD1. The CDR3, as DNA: TGTGCCAGCAGCGTCTCAGGGGGGAGAGGCTACACCTTC. As protein: CASSVSGGRGYTF.